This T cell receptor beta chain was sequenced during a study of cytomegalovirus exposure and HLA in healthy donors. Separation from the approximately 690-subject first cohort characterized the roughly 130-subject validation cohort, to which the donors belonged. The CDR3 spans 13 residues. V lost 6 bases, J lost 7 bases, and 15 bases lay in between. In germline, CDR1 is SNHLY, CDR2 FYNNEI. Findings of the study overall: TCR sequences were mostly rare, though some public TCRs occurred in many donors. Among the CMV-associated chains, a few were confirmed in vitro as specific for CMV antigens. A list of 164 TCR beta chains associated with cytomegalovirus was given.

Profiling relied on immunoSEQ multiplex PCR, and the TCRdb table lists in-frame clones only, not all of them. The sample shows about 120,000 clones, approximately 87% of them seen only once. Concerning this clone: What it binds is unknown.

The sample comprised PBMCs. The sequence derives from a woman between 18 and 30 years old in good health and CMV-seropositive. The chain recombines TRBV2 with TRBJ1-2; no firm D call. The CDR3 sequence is CASSGGELTGYTF. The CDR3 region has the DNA TGTGCCAGCAGCGGCGGGGAACTTACTGGCTACACCTTC.